What follows is one T cell receptor beta chain and its context. The target antigen is unknown. It was with 60 Vbeta and 13 Jbeta primers that the PCR ran. Method: immunoSEQ multiplex PCR; TCRdb's copy keeps in-frame clones and lacks some. Found here are about 120,000 clones, around two thirds of them singletons; the top ten hold roughly 8.6%. The sample originates from a study of cytomegalovirus exposure and HLA in healthy donors. Every donor was a healthy person donating bone marrow. General study results and limits: Donors belonging to an Asian-associated ancestry cluster reportedly showed fewer N-insertions in productive TCRs than the roughly 670-donor mean, according to what a later analysis found.

Specimen: PBMCs. This clonotype was obtained from a woman aged 40 to 50 in good health and CMV-seropositive.

This CDR3 reads CASSILTGTVNTEAFF. The CDR3 nucleotides are TGTGCCAGTAGTATATTAACGGGGACAGTAAACACTGAAGCTTTCTTT. The chain is built from TRBV19 and TRBJ1-1, with TRBD1 matching over 7 bases. CDR3 length equals 16 residues. V trimming: 2 bases; J trimming: 2 bases; junction bases outside the gene matches: 8. Germline loops: CDR1 LNHDA, CDR2 SQIVND (reference sequence). The full variable domain, in which reference TRBV19 and TRBJ1-1 provide the parts outside the CDR3, is DGGITQSPKYLFRKEGQNVTLSCEQNLNHDAMYWYRQDPGQGLRLIYYSQIVNDFQKGDIAEGYSVSREKKESFPLTVTSAQKNPTAFYLCASSILTGTVNTEAFFGQGTRLTVV.